This TCR beta chain was sequenced for a study of blood T cell repertoires in COVID-19 (dated by TCRdb to about 2020). Concerning the study at large: Samples from collaborators originated in the United States, Italy and Spain and spanned both the acute and convalescent phases of COVID-19. The material from the prospective study consisted of cDNA or gDNA derived from T cells, B-cell-depleted T cells, or PBMCs. Subjects who had been exposed to COVID-19, were actively infected with it, or had recovered from it provided the deeply sampled blood TCRbeta repertoires that made up the dataset. The repertoires were released in a freely available public database intended as a resource for research on the immune response to SARS-CoV-2. Samples were obtained from the ongoing ImmuneRACE study (first 160 participants) and from approximately 1,200 subjects provided by 6 global collaborators. The sample metadata nearly always contained a de-identified subject ID, COVID-19 status, age in years and sex. HLA class I and class II types, where available, came from metadata supplied by the sample provider rather than from assay-based typing. What the study reported, not specific to this receptor: The amount of clinical and demographic metadata varied by source and participant and was provided uncurated.

TCRbeta CDR3 regions were amplified from genomic DNA using the immunoSEQ Assay, a bias-controlled multiplex PCR. Per the original workflow: The number of nucleated cells in each sample was estimated from the amplification of reference gene primers within the assay. Sequence reads were collapsed and filtered to measure the absolute abundance of every unique TCRbeta CDR3 rearrangement. For each sample, productive Simpson clonality was calculated as the square root of Simpson's diversity index over productive rearrangements. Drawn from immuneACCESS, this table holds only the in-frame rearrangements with V and J called that TCRdb kept. Clones are partly lost; checked studies trace under half to an unresolved V gene and leave the rest unexplained. Clone size and the V and J calls come from that table; the DNA yielded D and trimming. This sample gives 50,000 to 65,000 clones in total; approximately 77% of them show up just once. The ten largest make up 4.8% of the sample.

Cut back by 3 bases and 2 bases, the V and J ends lie 19 bases apart. The germline V gene (reference sequence) provides CDR1 LNHDA and CDR2 SQIVND. Including cysteine and phenylalanine, the CDR3 has 17 amino acids. Of all the DNA, just the CDR3 is kept, 51 bases in frame from base 1. One collaborating source in Seattle enrolled patients while the patients were actively infected and followed the patients over time throughout the course of disease. The collaborating institutions used their own protocols to collect whole blood in K2EDTA tubes. For TCRbeta analysis, collaborators shipped samples in one of three forms: frozen whole blood, isolated PBMCs, or DNA extracted from either of those sample types. A remark on this clone: What antigen it recognizes has not been identified. Base qualities were left out, and no much larger clone turns up one base away.

Sequences were obtained from peripheral blood. This chain joins TRBV19 to TRBJ2-5, with a weak D call of TRBD2 (5 bases match). The origin of this receptor is an older woman with COVID-19, enrolled during active disease. The CDR3 region reads CASSILSPSGGQETQYF. The nucleotides read TGTGCCAGTAGTATCCTCTCTCCGAGCGGCGGACAAGAGACCCAGTACTTC.